One sample yielded the 13 T cell receptor beta chains listed below, sequenced in a study of vaccination and CD4 T cells after COVID-19. Treatment meaning: approximately 9-day PBMC culture with coronavirus spike peptide pools or control peptides (ViraFEST assay). The Oncomine TCR Beta short-read assay was applied to DNA of cultured CD4+ T cells. TCRdb processed the PCR reads anew with MiXCR; each CDR3 protein has one entry. The table shows under 4,500 distinct CDR3 sequences, with about 20% occurring only once. For these TCRs, the target antigens are not known. Sequencing input: CD4+ T cells from blood, cultured in vitro. Receptor source: a human donor who had recovered from COVID-19.

About this clonotype: The CDR3 carries no conserved terminal phenylalanine or tryptophan, so it likely arises from a read error. J is TRBJ2-5 and V is TRBV5-4, with D hard to call. CDR3 length equals 14 residues. Germline V gene data show CDR1 as SGHNT and CDR2 as YYREEE (reference sequence). Deletions cut 0 bases from V and 0 bases from J, with 6 bases between. Written as DNA, the CDR3 is TGTGCCAGCAGCTTGGCGTCCTACCAAGAGACCCAGTACTCC. This translates into CASSLASYQETQYS.

V usage is TRBV6-5 and J usage is TRBJ2-7; maybe TRBD1 (5 bases). The germline CDR1 and CDR2 sequences are MNHEY and SVGAGI. This CDR3 region has 14 residues. Trimming stripped 4 bases from V and 0 bases from J, with 10 bases between. The CDR3 loop reads CASSLTASSYEQYF. In nucleotides, the CDR3 is TGTGCCAGCAGTTTGACAGCTAGCTCCTACGAGCAGTACTTC.

The chain couples TRBV6-1 to TRBJ2-3, with D maybe TRBD2 (6 bases). CDR1 is MNHNS and CDR2 is SASEGT in the germline V gene. V was clipped by 0 bases and J by 4 bases, with 8 bases between them. The CDR3 sequence is 14 residues long. Here the CDR3 DNA reads TGTGCCAGCAGTGAAGCCGGGAGCGCAGATACGCAGTATTTT. Its translation is CASSEAGSADTQYF.

The chain has TRBV30 and TRBJ2-5; D remains ambiguous. Deletions cut 4 bases from V and 7 bases from J, with 10 bases between. CDR1 is GTSNPN, CDR2 SVGIG, per germline (reference sequence). CDR3 size: 11 residues. CDR3 sequence (DNA): TGTGCCTGGAACGGAGTCGGGACCCAGTACTTC. This encodes CAWNGVGTQYF.

The sample holds a few counts of this clonotype. Here the CDR3 DNA reads TGTGCCAGCAGCTCAGACGGACGAGGAGCCTATGGCTACACCTTC. This codes for CASSSDGRGAYGYTF. The chain has TRBV7-9 and TRBJ1-2; no firm D call. Germline CDR1 and CDR2: SEHNR and FQNEAQ (reference sequence). Between the trimmed V and J ends, which lost 4 bases and 4 bases, there was a span of 16 bases. This CDR3 region has 15 residues.

CDR3 sequence (DNA): TGTGCCAGCAGTCGGCCGGGACAGGGGGCGAGGGAGACCCAGTACTTC. It specifies CASSRPGQGARETQYF. V gene TRBV2 combines with J gene TRBJ2-5, with 12 nucleotides matching TRBD1. Germline values: CDR1 SNHLY, CDR2 FYNNEI. V dropped 5 bases and J dropped 5; count of bases not matched to a gene: 9. The CDR3 runs 16 residues.

This clonotype was seen only a few times. The chain is built from TRBV5-5 and TRBJ1-1; perhaps TRBD1 as D (5 bases). The CDR3 has 16 amino acids. Between the trimmed V and J ends, which lost 0 bases and 7 bases, there was a span of 19 bases. Per germline, CDR1 SGHKS and CDR2 YYEKEE (reference sequence). DNA of the CDR3: TGTGCCAGCAGCTTGGGGGCTAGGCAGGGCGGAAATGAAGCTTTCTTT. Translation gives CASSLGARQGGNEAFF. Complete variable domain (other parts from reference TRBV5-5 and TRBJ1-1): DAGVTQSPTHLIKTRGQQVTLRCSPISGHKSVSWYQQVLGQGPQFIFQYYEKEERGRGNFPDRFSARQFPNYSSELNVNALLLGDSALYLCASSLGARQGGNEAFFGQGTRLTVV.

This sequence joins TRBV19 and TRBJ2-1; 11 bases map to TRBD2. CDR3 length: 17 residues. V lost 7 bases, J lost 5 bases, and 13 bases stayed unmatched. Per germline, CDR1 LNHDA and CDR2 SQIVND (reference sequence). Here the CDR3 reads CASTRTSGRGRNNEQFF. In DNA, the CDR3 is TGTGCCAGTACCCGGACTAGCGGGCGTGGCAGAAACAATGAGCAGTTCTTC.

V and J are TRBV12-3 or TRBV12-4 and TRBJ2-3; 12 bases map to TRBD2. The trim removed 5 bases at V and 5 bases at J, leaving 11 bases unmatched. The CDR3 consists of 17 residues. The DNA of the CDR3 is TGTGCCAGCAGTCTTTCTAGCGGGGGGGCGTGGGGAGATACGCAGTATTTT. Translating gives CASSLSSGGAWGDTQYF.

This clonotype has a handful of counts. This chain connects TRBV11-3 to TRBJ1-1; the match to TRBD1 covers 9 bases. Per germline, CDR1 SGHNT and CDR2 YENEEA. This CDR3 is built from 14 residues. V lost 3 bases and J lost 1; bases outside the gene matches: 0. As DNA, the CDR3 is TGTGCCAGCAGCTTGGGACAGGGGAACACTGAAGCTTTCTTT. Translation: CASSLGQGNTEAFF.

This clonotype counts as medium-sized. V is TRBV19 and J is TRBJ2-5; D perhaps matches TRBD2 (6 bases). Germline V gene data show CDR1 as LNHDA and CDR2 as SQIVND (reference sequence). V lost 3 bases and J lost 2, with 10 bases in between. The CDR3 contains 14 residues. CDR3 coding DNA: TGTGCCAGTAGTATGCGGACTACACAAGAGACCCAGTACTTC. It yields the protein CASSMRTTQETQYF. The variable domain in full, completed from reference TRBV19 and TRBJ2-5, reads DGGITQSPKYLFRKEGQNVTLSCEQNLNHDAMYWYRQDPGQGLRLIYYSQIVNDFQKGDIAEGYSVSREKKESFPLTVTSAQKNPTAFYLCASSMRTTQETQYFGPGTRLLVL.

CDR3 sequence (DNA): TGTGCCAGCAGCTTAAATAGCGGGGGCGATACGCAGTATTTT. Its translation is CASSLNSGGDTQYF. The chain joins TRBV11-3 to TRBJ2-3, with 9 nucleotides matching TRBD2. The CDR3 consists of 14 residues. Germline lookup yields CDR1 SGHNT and CDR2 YENEEA. V dropped 2 bases and J dropped 6; count of bases not matched to a gene: 3.

In this sample, this clonotype is medium-sized. The V gene is TRBV27, the J gene TRBJ1-2, with 7 bases aligning to TRBD1. Trimming removed 2 bases from V and 2 bases from J; junction bases left unmatched: 2. Germline CDR1 reads MNHEY; CDR2 reads SMNVEV (reference sequence). The CDR3 consists of 14 residues. The CDR3 spells CASSLKGGNYGYTF. CDR3 DNA: TGTGCCAGCAGTTTAAAAGGGGGCAACTATGGCTACACCTTC.